The clone carrying this TCR beta chain was counted a few times. If patients had other autoimmune diseases, uncontrolled infections, pregnancy or lactation, they were excluded. This sample was taken from a study of Graves' ophthalmopathy and Graves' hyperthyroidism. The authors amplified TCR beta CDR3 regions from RNA transcripts. First-round RT-PCR with HTBI primers preceded a second-round multiplex PCR. Using its own MiXCR run on the multiplex PCR reads, TCRdb lists one record per CDR3 protein. The sample includes about half a million distinct CDR3 sequences, approximately 15% seen only once; the top ten take approximately 9.8%. From germline, CDR1 is SQVTM and CDR2 ANQGSEA. Trimming took 5 bases from V and 5 from J; bases not matched to a gene: 14. The CDR3 extends over 15 amino acids.

This TCR derives from a woman aged 25 to 39 with Graves' ophthalmopathy. The sample comprised blood. This sequence joins TRBV29-1 and TRBJ1-1; TRBD1 matches 7 bases. The CDR3 reads CSVPSLGGVGTEAFF. In nucleotides, the CDR3 is TGCAGCGTTCCGAGTCTAGGGGGCGTGGGGACTGAAGCTTTCTTT. The variable domain in full, with the rest retrieved from reference TRBV29-1 and TRBJ1-1, is SAVISQKPSRDICQRGTSLTIQCQVDSQVTMMFWYRQQPGQSLTLIATANQGSEATYESGFVIDKFPISRPNLTFSTLTVSNMSPEDSSIYLCSVPSLGGVGTEAFFGQGTRLTVV.